A selection of T cell receptor beta chains follows, all from one sample in a study of human CD8 memory T cell subsets. Each CDR3 protein gets one entry in TCRdb, which reprocessed the 5' RACE reads and gives no DNA. The sample table sets out about 4,400 distinct CDR3 sequences. The sequenced material came from CD8+ T cells from PBMCs. The source is a human donor in good health. The CDR3 runs from the conserved cysteine through the conserved F or W. Only part of the rows carry a size: once, few, many, or a class if the clone is expanded.

J gene,clone size,V gene,CDR3 protein
TRBJ1-1,.,TRBV5-4,CASSLGGGVNTEAFF
TRBJ2-3,.,TRBV12-3/TRBV12-4,CASSSGASGSQSTDTQYF
TRBJ2-1,.,TRBV9,CASSVGPQWGEQFF
TRBJ2-1,medium-sized,TRBV12-3/TRBV12-4,CASSSSAGLSSYNEQFF
TRBJ2-7,medium-sized,TRBV4-1,CASSQDRGSLYEQYF
TRBJ2-4,.,TRBV10-3,CAGGAGGLIQYF
TRBJ1-1,.,TRBV19,CASSTSMNTEAFF
TRBJ2-5,.,TRBV2,CASSEGQGYQETQYF
TRBJ2-3,.,TRBV20-1,CSANREYTQYF
TRBJ1-2,.,TRBV4-2,CASSQGIGFDGYTF
TRBJ2-5,.,TRBV6-1,CASGGQEQETQYF
TRBJ2-7,.,TRBV20-1,CSARGQRDYEQYF
TRBJ2-3,.,TRBV24-1,CATTPKTATGTDTQYF
TRBJ2-1,.,TRBV20-1,CSAPTSGDYNEQFF
TRBJ2-2,.,TRBV28,CASSLRNGELFF
TRBJ1-5,.,TRBV19,CATTPTGGLNQPQHF
TRBJ2-3,.,TRBV7-3,CASSSDFIRTDTQYF
TRBJ2-1,.,TRBV7-9,CASSPTETGTGNEQFF
TRBJ2-1,.,TRBV20-1,CSARDGLADYNEQFF
TRBJ2-7,.,TRBV4-1,CASSQDPTGSSYEQYF
TRBJ2-3,.,TRBV7-3,CASSLQGNTDTQYF
TRBJ1-1,.,TRBV27,CASSWASSTEAFF
TRBJ2-1,.,TRBV9,CASSVGGSGSLSEQFF
TRBJ2-7,.,TRBV7-8,CASSWGQTYEQYF
TRBJ1-5,.,TRBV6-1,CASLDRVEDQPQHF
TRBJ2-7,.,TRBV7-2,CASSLGGTTYEQYF
TRBJ2-7,.,TRBV6-1,CASSEGTGGSYEQYF
TRBJ2-7,.,TRBV29-1,CSVEDKDREIYEQYF
TRBJ2-7,.,TRBV3-1,CASSEGGPNYEQYF
TRBJ1-6,.,TRBV20-1,CSARDGGLNSPLHF
TRBJ2-5,.,TRBV27,CASKTSGRKGETQYF
TRBJ2-7,.,TRBV19,CATQQTGGIYEQYF
TRBJ2-7,.,TRBV10-2,CASSEPGYEQYF
TRBJ2-5,.,TRBV28,CASSVGTSKTQYF
TRBJ1-1,.,TRBV7-3,CASSLFGGRTEAFF
TRBJ1-2,.,TRBV19,CASSIGGGDGYTF
TRBJ2-7,large,TRBV29-1,CSVTLADTYEQYF
TRBJ2-1,.,TRBV20-1,CSARGGADYNEQFF
TRBJ2-1,.,TRBV29-1,CSVDRPGLSYNEQFF
TRBJ2-5,.,TRBV3-1,CASSQEWATGRETQYF
TRBJ2-1,.,TRBV6-4,CASSEVGSYNEQFF
TRBJ1-2,.,TRBV20-1,CSARVGGLRGYTF
TRBJ2-1,.,TRBV9,CASSGDLIDEQFF
TRBJ2-3,.,TRBV10-3,CAISESLLAGEGGTDTQYF
TRBJ2-5,.,TRBV4-1,CASSPLGDTETQYF